This T cell receptor (beta chain) was documented in a study of immune cell composition in non-small cell lung cancer. Background on the study: Histologic subtype was mainly adenocarcinoma or squamous cell carcinoma. The study's findings and limits: In adenocarcinoma, maximal tumour-associated clone frequency tracked TIL tumour reactivity. Lung adenocarcinomas had lower top 10 clone scores and clonality than squamous tumours.

TCRdb keeps only in-frame clones here, not all; method: immunoSEQ multiplex PCR. The table has roughly 15,000 clones, around 75% seen once. The CDR3 contains 14 residues. V dropped 1 base and J dropped 6 bases, with 12 bases sitting between them. The germline CDR1 and CDR2 sequences are SGHTA and FQGNSA. Note on this clone: Its antigen is still unknown.

The clonotype was recovered from a human donor with non-small cell lung cancer. The chain uses TRBV7-2 and TRBJ2-5; D not resolved. The material sequenced was lung tumor tissue. The DNA of the CDR3 is TGTGCCAGCAGCTTAGGTCAAGCAGGTCAGACCCAGTACTTC. It specifies CASSLGQAGQTQYF.